The 28 T cell receptor beta chains listed next were all sequenced from one sample in a study of T cell repertoires in cytomegalovirus infection. These receptors' targets are unknown. MiXCR, applied by TCRdb to the reads, yields one record per CDR3 protein. The sample carries 300,000 to 400,000 distinct CDR3 sequences, approximately 25% recorded once. Sequences were derived from cultured PBMCs, sampled from culture after CMV antigen stimulation. These receptors were taken from a human donor in good health (CMV status not recorded). Some clones in this sample may be carry-over from other donors' samples.

The chain employs TRBV4-1 and TRBJ2-7; D is ambiguous. CDR1 is MGHRA, CDR2 YSYEKL, per germline. This CDR3 has 13 amino acids. Trimming removed 0 bases from V and 4 bases from J, with 7 bases in between. CDR3 sequence: CASSQENQYEQYF. In DNA form, the CDR3 reads TGCGCCAGCAGCCAAGAGAACCAGTACGAGCAGTACTTC.

The chain carries TRBV5-3 and TRBJ2-7; TRBD2 matches at 10 bases. TRBV5-3 is an ORF, and what it does is uncertain. Losses at the gene ends were 8 bases for V and 0 bases for J; bases not matched to a gene: 5. The CDR3 runs 14 residues. In DNA form, the CDR3 reads TGTGCCAGCAGATCTAGCGGGAGCTCCTACGAGCAGTACGTC. Amino acid sequence: CASRSSGSSYEQYV.

This clonotype was detected a few times. CDR3 residues: CASSRDTSNQPQHF. CDR3 bases: TGTGCCAGCTCACGAGACACTTCCAATCAGCCCCAGCATTTT. The chain combines TRBV18 with TRBJ1-5; D unclear. Trimming left V 4 bases short and J 3 bases short, with 10 bases between. The CDR3 has 14 residues. Germline V gene sequence: CDR1 KGHSH, CDR2 LQKENI.

The chain has TRBV7-9 and TRBJ1-1, with D uncertain. This CDR3 contains 13 residues. Trimming stripped 5 bases from V and 0 bases from J, with 7 bases between. CDR1 is SEHNR and CDR2 is FQNEAQ in the germline V gene (reference sequence). CDR3 region: CASSLPLNTEAFF. The CDR3 bases are TGTGCCAGCAGCCTACCCCTGAACACTGAAGCTTTCTTT.

This clonotype was counted between two and nine times. This chain links TRBV7-2 with TRBJ1-1, with D perhaps matching TRBD1 (5 bases). V was trimmed by 5 bases and J by 7 bases, leaving 11 bases between them. Germline CDR1 and CDR2: SGHTA and FQGNSA. The CDR3 runs 12 residues. CDR3 sequence (DNA): TGTGCCAGCAGCCGGGACGGAGGTGAAGCTTTCTTT. Its translation is CASSRDGGEAFF.

The rearrangement joins TRBV19 to TRBJ2-7, with 7 bases identical to TRBD2. The CDR3 length is 15 residues. Germline CDR1 and CDR2: LNHDA and SQIVND (reference sequence). With 1 base clipped from V and 1 base from J, the junction kept 4 bases outside the gene matches. CDR3 sequence reads: CASSIGSGPSYEQYV. For the CDR3, the DNA is TGTGCCAGTAGTATAGGTAGCGGGCCGTCCTACGAGCAGTACGTC.

The sample holds many counts of this clonotype. The chain employs TRBV15 and TRBJ2-7; D is possibly TRBD2 (5 bases). The CDR3 consists of 14 residues. Deletions cut 0 bases from V and 3 bases from J, with 9 bases between. Germline loops: CDR1 LNHNV, CDR2 YYDKDF (reference sequence). CDR3 DNA: TGTGCCACCAGCAGAGATCCTAGCAGCTACGAGCAGTACGTC. This encodes CATSRDPSSYEQYV.

The chain uses TRBV7-2 and TRBJ2-1; D is perhaps TRBD1 (6 bases). This CDR3 region has 12 residues. The germline V gene has CDR1 SGHTA and CDR2 FQGNSA. Trimming left V 11 bases short and J 7 bases short, with 15 bases between. In DNA, the CDR3 is TGTGCCTCCCTGAGACAGGCAAATGAGCAGTTCTTC. It specifies CASLRQANEQFF.

This clonotype was recorded a few times. The chain's CDR3 is CASSRWGDYGYTF. The CDR3 region has the DNA TGTGCCAGCAGTAGATGGGGGGACTATGGCTACACCTTC. The V and J genes are TRBV6-1 and TRBJ1-2; maybe TRBD1 (5 bases). This CDR3 spans 13 amino acids. Germline V lookup: CDR1 MNHNS, CDR2 SASEGT. Trimming took 5 bases from V and 3 from J, leaving 10 bases between them.

The V gene is TRBV6-5, the J gene TRBJ2-4, with D maybe TRBD2 (6 bases). Trimming took 3 bases from V and 4 from J, leaving 10 bases between them. Germline V CDR1 and CDR2: MNHEY, SVGAGI. The CDR3 loop spans 14 amino acids. The CDR3 loop is CASSYDRGKNIQYF. CDR3 nucleotide sequence: TGTGCCAGCAGTTATGACCGGGGGAAAAACATTCAGTACTTC.

This clonotype was detected only a few times. V is TRBV4-3 and J is TRBJ1-3; D remains unclear. V lost 1 base to trimming and J lost 8 bases, with 9 bases between them. The CDR3 totals 13 residues. Looked up from germline, CDR1 is LGHNA and CDR2 is YSLEER. CDR3 in DNA: TGCGCCAGCAGCCAAGGTCCCACGCACACCATATATTTT. It is translated as CASSQGPTHTIYF.

The chain carries TRBV11-2 and TRBJ2-5; D might be TRBD1 (5 bases). V lost 5 bases to trimming and J lost 1 base, with 11 bases between them. The CDR3 loop spans 14 amino acids. Germline CDR1 and CDR2: SGHAT and FQNNGV. CDR3 nucleotides: TGTGCCAGCAGCGACGCAGGGCCCCAAGAGACCCAGTACTTC. This translates into CASSDAGPQETQYF.

This chain joins TRBV27 and TRBJ2-1; 9 bases line up with TRBD1. V lost 5 bases, J lost 8 bases, and 10 bases stayed unmatched. This CDR3 comprises 15 residues. Germline V gene sequence: CDR1 MNHEY, CDR2 SMNVEV (reference sequence). The CDR3 nucleotides read TGTGCCAGCAGTGACAGGGGGTTCCCTCCGGATGAGCAGTTCTTC. This codes for CASSDRGFPPDEQFF.

At least ten counts were recorded for this clonotype. The chain is built from TRBV7-2 and TRBJ1-1, with a weak D call TRBD1 (5 bases). This CDR3 spans 13 amino acids. V gave up 5 bases and J gave up 6 bases, with 13 bases separating them. Looked up from germline, CDR1 is SGHTA and CDR2 is FQGNSA. DNA for the CDR3: TGTGCCAGCAGCCCAGGGCCAGTATCTGAAGCTTTCTTT. This codes for CASSPGPVSEAFF.

A few counts support this clonotype. The CDR3 region has the DNA TGTGCCAGCAGCTTAGATGCGACTAGCGGGAGGAATGAGCAGTTCTTC. Translated, it gives CASSLDATSGRNEQFF. This chain links TRBV7-2 with TRBJ2-1; 13 nucleotides match TRBD2. The germline V gene has CDR1 SGHTA and CDR2 FQGNSA. This CDR3 has 16 amino acids. Losses at the gene ends were 1 base for V and 7 bases for J; bases not matched to a gene: 4.

This clonotype was seen a few times. This rearrangement joins TRBV7-2 to TRBJ2-7; tentative D call: TRBD2 (5 bases). The CDR3 runs to 15 residues. The germline V gene has CDR1 SGHTA and CDR2 FQGNSA. Trimming took off 3 bases at V and 1 base at J, with 13 bases between the two ends. CDR3: CASSFELGRSYEQYF. The CDR3 nucleotides are TGTGCCAGCAGCTTCGAACTAGGGCGGTCCTACGAGCAGTACTTC.

This clonotype was found a few times. V is TRBV28 and J is TRBJ1-1; D is ambiguous. V lost 3 bases to trimming and J lost 4 bases, with 12 bases between them. There are 14 residues in the CDR3. The germline V gene has CDR1 MDHEN and CDR2 SYDVKM. The CDR3 DNA reads TGTGCCAGCAGTTTCGACGGGAGGACCACTGAAGCTTTCTTT. It encodes CASSFDGRTTEAFF.

This clonotype was picked up a small number of times. The CDR3 DNA reads TGTGCCAGCAGTAGGGACCAAGACTACGAGCAGTACTTC. Encoded protein: CASSRDQDYEQYF. The chain recombines TRBV28 with TRBJ2-7; D possibly matches TRBD1 or TRBD2 (5 bases each). CDR3 length equals 13 residues. The V gene's germline CDR1 is MDHEN and CDR2 SYDVKM. V lost 5 bases, J lost 3 bases, and 11 bases lay in between.

The sample holds many counts of this clonotype. This chain connects TRBV7-2 to TRBJ2-7, with TRBD2 matching 14 bases. The J segment lost 2 bases and the V segment lost 0 bases, leaving 3 bases of the junction unmatched. Germline CDR1 and CDR2: SGHTA and FQGNSA. This CDR3 is 17 amino acids long. In nucleotides, the CDR3 is TGTGCCAGCAGCTTAGCGTCGGGACTAGCGGGAGCCTACGAGCAGTACTTC. It encodes CASSLASGLAGAYEQYF.

This chain joins TRBV7-9 and TRBJ2-1, with TRBD2 matching 13 bases. V trimming: 1 base; J trimming: 6 bases; junction bases outside the gene matches: 12. The CDR3 contains 19 residues. CDR1 is SEHNR and CDR2 is FQNEAQ in the germline V gene (reference sequence). CDR3 sequence reads: CASSLGGRTSGRMGNEQFF. The CDR3 nucleotides read TGTGCCAGCAGCTTAGGGGGAAGGACTAGCGGGAGAATGGGCAATGAGCAGTTCTTC.

The CDR3: CASNSPSLSGSRNTIYF. The CDR3 nucleotides read TGTGCCAGCAACTCCCCCTCCCTCTCCGGGTCGAGAAACACCATATATTTT. V gene TRBV28 combines with J gene TRBJ1-3; D uncertain. The ends were cut back, 7 bases at V and 5 bases at J, with 24 bases in the middle. CDR3 length: 17 residues. Per germline, CDR1 MDHEN and CDR2 SYDVKM.

This clonotype has a handful of counts. The chain joins TRBV4-1 to TRBJ1-3; D may be TRBD1 (5 bases). V gave up 1 base and J gave up 3 bases, with 16 bases separating them. The CDR3 runs to 17 residues. Germline CDR1 is MGHRA and CDR2 is YSYEKL. In nucleotides, the CDR3 is TGCGCCAGCAGCCAAGTAACGGGACTGTCTATTGGAAACACCATATATTTT. Amino acid sequence: CASSQVTGLSIGNTIYF.

This clonotype came up a few times. The rearrangement links TRBV11-2 to TRBJ2-5; 10 bases line up with TRBD2. V trimming: 5 bases; J trimming: 2 bases; junction bases outside the gene matches: 20. The V gene's germline CDR1 is SGHAT and CDR2 FQNNGV. The CDR3 has 20 amino acids. CDR3 protein: CASSPGPVLAGRTNQETQYF. CDR3 nucleotides: TGTGCCAGCAGCCCTGGGCCCGTACTAGCGGGAAGGACTAATCAAGAGACCCAGTACTTC.

The rearrangement joins TRBV7-9 to TRBJ1-2; 7 positions agree with TRBD1. The CDR3 is made up of 15 amino acids. Germline CDR1 reads SEHNR; CDR2 reads FQNEAQ (reference sequence). J lost 8 bases, V lost 5 bases, and 14 bases had no gene match. The DNA of the CDR3 is TGTGCCAGCAGCCCCGATAGGACAGGCAGGGACGGCTACACCTTC. Translating gives CASSPDRTGRDGYTF.

This chain connects TRBV20-1 to TRBJ2-7, with D tentatively TRBD1 (6 bases). The CDR3 is 13 residues long. Germline V CDR1 and CDR2: DFQATT, SNEGSKA (reference sequence). V was clipped by 6 bases and J by 2 bases, with 14 bases between them. The CDR3 loop reads CSATDRTPYEQYF. The CDR3 coding sequence is TGCAGTGCAACTGACAGGACGCCCTACGAGCAGTACTTC.

The chain is built from TRBV19 and TRBJ2-5; D not resolved. Per the germline V gene, CDR1 is LNHDA and CDR2 is SQIVND (reference sequence). The CDR3 extends over 12 amino acids. With 3 bases removed from V and 5 bases from J, the gap between germline ends came to 7 bases. CDR3 in DNA: TGTGCCAGTAGTATTCGAGCTGAGACCCAGTACTTC. Translation gives CASSIRAETQYF.

The chain has TRBV3-1 and TRBJ2-3; the D gene is possibly TRBD2 (5 bases). With 0 bases removed from V and 14 bases from J, the gap between germline ends came to 12 bases. The CDR3 is 12 amino acids. The germline CDR1 and CDR2 sequences are LGHDT and YNNKEL (reference sequence). The CDR3 region has the DNA TGTGCCAGCAGCCAAGAGAGCGGTCGGTTGTATTTT. Its protein is CASSQESGRLYF.

The chain employs TRBV28 and TRBJ1-3, with unresolved D. In germline, CDR1 is MDHEN, CDR2 SYDVKM. V was clipped by 6 bases and J by 6 bases, with 9 bases between them. CDR3 length: 12 amino acids. CDR3 nucleotides: TGTGCCAGCAGCGACCCCCCAAACACCATATATTTT. Translation gives CASSDPPNTIYF.